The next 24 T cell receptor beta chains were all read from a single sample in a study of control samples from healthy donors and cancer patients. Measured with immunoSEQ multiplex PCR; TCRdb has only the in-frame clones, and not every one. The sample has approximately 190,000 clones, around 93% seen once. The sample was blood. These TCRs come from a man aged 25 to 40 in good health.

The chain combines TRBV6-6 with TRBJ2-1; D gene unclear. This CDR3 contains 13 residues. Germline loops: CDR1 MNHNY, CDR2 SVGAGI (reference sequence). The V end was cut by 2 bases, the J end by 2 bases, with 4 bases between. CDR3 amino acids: CASSYTTYNEQFF. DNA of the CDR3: TGTGCCAGCAGTTACACTACCTACAATGAGCAGTTCTTC.

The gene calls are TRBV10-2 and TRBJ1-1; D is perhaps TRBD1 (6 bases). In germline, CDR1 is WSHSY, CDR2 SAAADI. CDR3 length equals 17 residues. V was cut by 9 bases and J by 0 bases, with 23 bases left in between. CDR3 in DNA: TGCGCCAGGATTGACAAGGGCAAGGGGGGTATGAACACTGAAGCTTTCTTT. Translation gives CARIDKGKGGMNTEAFF.

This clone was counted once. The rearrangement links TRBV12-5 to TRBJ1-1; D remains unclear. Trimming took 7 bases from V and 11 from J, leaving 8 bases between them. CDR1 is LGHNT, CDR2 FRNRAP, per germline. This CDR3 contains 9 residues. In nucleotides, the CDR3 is TGTGCTAGTGCCCTAACCGCTTTCTTT. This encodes CASALTAFF.

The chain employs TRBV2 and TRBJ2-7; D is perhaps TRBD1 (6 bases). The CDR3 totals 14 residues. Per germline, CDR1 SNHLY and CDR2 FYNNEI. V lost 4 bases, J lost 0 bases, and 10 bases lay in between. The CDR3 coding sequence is TGTGCCAGCAGTGTTGGGGGCAGCTCCTACGAGCAGTACTTC. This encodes CASSVGGSSYEQYF.

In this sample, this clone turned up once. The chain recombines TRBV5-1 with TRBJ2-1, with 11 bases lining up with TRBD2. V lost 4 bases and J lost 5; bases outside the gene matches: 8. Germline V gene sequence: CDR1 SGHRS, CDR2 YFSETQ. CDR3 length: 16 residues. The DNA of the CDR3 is TGCGCCAGCAGCGCGGTCGTAGCGGGGGGGCACAATGAGCAGTTCTTC. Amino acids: CASSAVVAGGHNEQFF.

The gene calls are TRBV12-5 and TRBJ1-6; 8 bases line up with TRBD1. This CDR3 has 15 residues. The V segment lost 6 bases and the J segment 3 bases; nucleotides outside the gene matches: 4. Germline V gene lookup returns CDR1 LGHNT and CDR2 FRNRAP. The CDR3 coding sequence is TGTGCTAGTGGCGCGACAGGGGACTATAATTCACCCCTCCACTTT. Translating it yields CASGATGDYNSPLHF.

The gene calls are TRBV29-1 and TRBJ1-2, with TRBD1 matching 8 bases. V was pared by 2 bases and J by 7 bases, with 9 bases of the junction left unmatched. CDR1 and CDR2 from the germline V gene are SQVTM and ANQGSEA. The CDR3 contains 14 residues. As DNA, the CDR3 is TGCAGCGTTGAACATCCAGGGGGCAGTGGTGGCTACACCTTC. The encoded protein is CSVEHPGGSGGYTF.

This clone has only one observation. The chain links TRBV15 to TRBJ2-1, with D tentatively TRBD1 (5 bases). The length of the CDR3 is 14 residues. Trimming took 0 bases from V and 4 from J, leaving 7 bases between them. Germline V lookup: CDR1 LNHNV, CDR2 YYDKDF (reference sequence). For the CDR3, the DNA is TGTGCCACCAGCAGAGATAAGGGGTACAATGAGCAGTTCTTC. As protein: CATSRDKGYNEQFF.

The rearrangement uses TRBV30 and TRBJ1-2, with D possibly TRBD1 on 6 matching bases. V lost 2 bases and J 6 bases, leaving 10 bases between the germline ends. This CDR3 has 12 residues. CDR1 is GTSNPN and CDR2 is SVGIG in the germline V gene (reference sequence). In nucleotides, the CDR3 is TGTGCCTGGAGTTCCGGGGGCGATGGCTACACCTTC. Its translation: CAWSSGGDGYTF.

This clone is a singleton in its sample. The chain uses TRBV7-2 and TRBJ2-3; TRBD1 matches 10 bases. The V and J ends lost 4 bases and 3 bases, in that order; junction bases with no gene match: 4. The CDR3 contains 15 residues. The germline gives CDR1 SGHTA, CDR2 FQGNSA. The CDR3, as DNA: TGTGCCAGCAGCTCCGGACAGGGGGGGACAGATACGCAGTATTTT. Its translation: CASSSGQGGTDTQYF.

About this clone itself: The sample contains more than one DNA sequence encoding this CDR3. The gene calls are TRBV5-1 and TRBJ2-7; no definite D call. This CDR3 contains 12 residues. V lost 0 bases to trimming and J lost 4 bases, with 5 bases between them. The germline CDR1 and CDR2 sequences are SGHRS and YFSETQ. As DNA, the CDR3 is TGCGCCAGCAGCTTGGGAAGGTACGAGCAGTACTTC. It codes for CASSLGRYEQYF.

The CDR3 region is CATSRVGENEQFF. The DNA of the CDR3 is TGTGCCACCAGCAGAGTAGGTGAGAATGAGCAGTTCTTC. The chain links TRBV15 to TRBJ2-1; D remains ambiguous. V was pared by 1 base and J by 7 bases, with 8 bases between. The CDR3 extends over 13 amino acids. Looked up from germline, CDR1 is LNHNV and CDR2 is YYDKDF (reference sequence).

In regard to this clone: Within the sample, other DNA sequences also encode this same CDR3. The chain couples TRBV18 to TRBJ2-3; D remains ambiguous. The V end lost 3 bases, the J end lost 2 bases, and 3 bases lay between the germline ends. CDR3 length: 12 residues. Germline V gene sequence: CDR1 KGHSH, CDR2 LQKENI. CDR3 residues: CASSPTTDTQYF. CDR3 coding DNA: TGTGCCAGCTCACCGACCACAGATACGCAGTATTTT. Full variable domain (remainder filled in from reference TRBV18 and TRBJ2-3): NAGVMQNPRHLVRRRGQEARLRCSPMKGHSHVYWYRQLPEEGLKFMVYLQKENIIDESGMPKERFSAEFPKEGPSILRIQQVVRGDSAAYFCASSPTTDTQYFGPGTRLTVL.

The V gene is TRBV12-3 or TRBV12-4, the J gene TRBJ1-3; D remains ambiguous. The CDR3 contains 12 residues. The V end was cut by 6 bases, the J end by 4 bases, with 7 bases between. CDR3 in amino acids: CASSGFGNTIYF. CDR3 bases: TGTGCCAGCAGCGGATTCGGAAACACCATATATTTT.

The chain's CDR3 is CASSSVGAGAVNTQYF. The CDR3 DNA is TGTGCCAGCAGTTCCGTCGGAGCGGGGGCTGTAAATACGCAGTATTTT. This chain connects TRBV6-6 to TRBJ2-3, with 8 bases fitting TRBD2. This CDR3 region has 16 residues. J lost 7 bases, V lost 4 bases, and 13 bases had no gene match. The germline V gene has CDR1 MNHNY and CDR2 SVGAGI (reference sequence).

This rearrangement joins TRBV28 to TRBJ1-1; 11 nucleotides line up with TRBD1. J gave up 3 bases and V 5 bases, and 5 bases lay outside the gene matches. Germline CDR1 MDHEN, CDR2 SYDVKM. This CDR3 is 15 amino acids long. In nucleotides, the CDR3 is TGTGCCAGCAGTCGTGGACAGGGGGCAGACACTGAAGCTTTCTTT. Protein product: CASSRGQGADTEAFF.

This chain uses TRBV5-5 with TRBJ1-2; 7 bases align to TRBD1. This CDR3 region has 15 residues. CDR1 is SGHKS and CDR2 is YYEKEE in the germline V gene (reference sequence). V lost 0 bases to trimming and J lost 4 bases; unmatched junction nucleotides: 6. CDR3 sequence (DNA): TGTGCCAGCAGCTTGGGAGGACAGGTGGTCTATGGCTACACCTTC. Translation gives CASSLGGQVVYGYTF.

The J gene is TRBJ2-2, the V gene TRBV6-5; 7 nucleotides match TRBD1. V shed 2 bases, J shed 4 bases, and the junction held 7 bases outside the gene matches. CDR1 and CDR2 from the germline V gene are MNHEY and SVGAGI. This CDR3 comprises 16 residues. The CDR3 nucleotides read TGTGCCAGCAGTTACGGATACAGGGGAATCACCGGGGAGCTGTTTTTT. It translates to CASSYGYRGITGELFF.

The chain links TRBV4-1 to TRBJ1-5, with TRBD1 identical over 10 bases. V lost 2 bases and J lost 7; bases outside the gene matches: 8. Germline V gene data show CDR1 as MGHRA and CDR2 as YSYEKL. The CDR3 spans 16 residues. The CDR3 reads CASSQWTGGANQPQHF. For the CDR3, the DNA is TGCGCCAGCAGCCAATGGACAGGGGGTGCGAACCAGCCCCAGCATTTT.

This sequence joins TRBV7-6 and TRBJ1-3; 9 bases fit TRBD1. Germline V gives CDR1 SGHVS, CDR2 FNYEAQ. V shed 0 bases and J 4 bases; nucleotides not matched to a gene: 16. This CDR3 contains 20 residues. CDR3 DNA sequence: TGTGCCAGCAGCTTAGCAAACGCCATAGAGGACAGGGGTTCGGGAAACACCATATATTTT. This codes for CASSLANAIEDRGSGNTIYF. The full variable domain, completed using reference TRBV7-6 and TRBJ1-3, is GAGVSQSPRYKVTKRGQDVALRCDPISGHVSLYWYRQALGQGPEFLTYFNYEAQQDKSGLPNDRFSAERPEGSISTLTIQRTEQRDSAMYRCASSLANAIEDRGSGNTIYFGEGSWLTVV.

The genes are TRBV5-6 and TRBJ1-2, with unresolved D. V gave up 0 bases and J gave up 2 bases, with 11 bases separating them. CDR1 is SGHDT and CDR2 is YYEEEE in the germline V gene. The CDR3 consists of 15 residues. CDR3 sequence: CASSLGSPSNYGYTF. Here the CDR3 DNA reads TGTGCCAGCAGCTTGGGCAGTCCTTCGAACTATGGCTACACCTTC.

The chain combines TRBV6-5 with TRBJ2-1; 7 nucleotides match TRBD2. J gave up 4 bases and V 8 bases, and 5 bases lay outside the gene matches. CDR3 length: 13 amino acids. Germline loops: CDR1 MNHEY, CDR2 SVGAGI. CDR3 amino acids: CASGGGLYNEQFF. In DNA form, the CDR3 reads TGTGCCAGCGGGGGGGGGTTATACAATGAGCAGTTCTTC.

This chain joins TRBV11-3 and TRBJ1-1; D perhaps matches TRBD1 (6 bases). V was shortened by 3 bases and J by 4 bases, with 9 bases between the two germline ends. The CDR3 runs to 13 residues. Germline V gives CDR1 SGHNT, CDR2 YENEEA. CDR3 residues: CASSLGAGTEAFF. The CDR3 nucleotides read TGTGCCAGCAGCTTGGGGGCTGGCACTGAAGCTTTCTTT. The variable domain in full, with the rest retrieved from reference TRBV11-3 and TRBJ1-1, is EAGVVQSPRYKIIEKKQPVAFWCNPISGHNTLYWYLQNLGQGPELLIRYENEEAVDDSQLPKDRFSAERLKGVDSTLKIQPAELGDSAVYLCASSLGAGTEAFFGQGTRLTVV.

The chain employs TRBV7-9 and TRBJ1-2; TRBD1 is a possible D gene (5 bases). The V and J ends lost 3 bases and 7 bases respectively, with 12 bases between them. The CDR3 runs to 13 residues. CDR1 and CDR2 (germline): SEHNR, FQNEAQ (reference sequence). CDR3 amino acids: CASSFSGSGGYTF. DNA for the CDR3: TGTGCCAGCAGCTTCTCAGGGTCGGGTGGCTACACCTTC.